These 26 T cell receptor beta chains originate from one sample sequenced in a study of blood T cell repertoires in COVID-19. This table comes from immunoSEQ multiplex PCR, and its TCRdb copy is limited to in-frame clones, with some not included. The table has some 200,000 clones, about nine tenths seen once. The sequenced sample was peripheral blood. These receptors originate from a man at least 80 years old with acute or convalescent COVID-19.

V gene TRBV29-1 combines with J gene TRBJ2-1; possibly TRBD1 for D (5 bases). Germline assignment: CDR1 SQVTM and CDR2 ANQGSEA. Between the trimmed V and J ends, which lost 4 bases and 8 bases, there was a span of 12 bases. The CDR3 runs to 12 residues. In nucleotides, the CDR3 is TGCAGCGTTGTCATGGGGCACGATGAGCAGTTCTTC. Translating it yields CSVVMGHDEQFF.

The chain joins TRBV6-7 to TRBJ2-7, with no clear D. TRBV6-7 is designated an ORF whose function remains uncertain. V lost 8 bases, J lost 5 bases, and 16 bases lay in between. The CDR3 is 13 amino acids. The CDR3 DNA sequence: TGTGCCAGCCCCGAGGCCCGGTGCCACGAGCAGTACTTC. It yields the protein CASPEARCHEQYF.

The V and J genes are TRBV7-2 and TRBJ2-5, with 12 bases that match TRBD2. V trimming: 2 bases; J trimming: 5 bases; junction bases outside the gene matches: 3. CDR1 SGHTA and CDR2 FQGNSA come from the germline V gene. The CDR3 has 15 residues. In nucleotides, the CDR3 is TGTGCCAGCAGCTTACTAGCGGGAGGGTGGGAGACCCAGTACTTC. Translated, it gives CASSLLAGGWETQYF.

This chain links TRBV12-5 with TRBJ2-1; TRBD1 is a possible D gene (5 bases). There are 15 residues in the CDR3. Germline values: CDR1 LGHNT, CDR2 FRNRAP. V shed 4 bases and J shed 3 bases, with 13 bases lying between them. CDR3 region: CASGSGQVGYNEQFF. The CDR3 DNA reads TGTGCTAGTGGTTCAGGACAAGTCGGCTACAATGAGCAGTTCTTC. Combining the CDR3 with reference TRBV12-5 and TRBJ2-1 gives the whole variable domain DARVTQTPRHKVTEMGQEVTMRCQPILGHNTVFWYRQTMMQGLELLAYFRNRAPLDDSGMPKDRFSAEMPDATLATLKIQPSEPRDSAVYFCASGSGQVGYNEQFFGPGTRLTVL.

The chain links TRBV7-2 to TRBJ2-5; possible D gene TRBD2, 7 bases. Trimming pared 5 bases from V and 0 bases from J, leaving 16 bases between. This CDR3 spans 16 amino acids. CDR1 and CDR2 from the germline V gene are SGHTA and FQGNSA. The CDR3 DNA reads TGTGCCAGCAGCGCCTCCAGGGGAGGGTACCAAGAGACCCAGTACTTC. Translation: CASSASRGGYQETQYF.

This clone has only a few counts. V gene TRBV5-1 combines with J gene TRBJ2-1, with 8 bases matching TRBD2. This CDR3 is 15 amino acids long. J lost 4 bases, V lost 0 bases, and 3 bases had no gene match. CDR1 and CDR2 from the germline V gene are SGHRS and YFSETQ. Here the CDR3 DNA reads TGCGCCAGCAGCTTGGGTAGCGGGAAGTACAATGAGCAGTTCTTC. Protein product: CASSLGSGKYNEQFF.

The gene calls are TRBV5-4 and TRBJ1-1, with TRBD1 identical over 9 bases. CDR3 size: 15 residues. Germline loops: CDR1 SGHNT, CDR2 YYREEE (reference sequence). With 0 bases clipped from V and 3 bases from J, the junction kept 3 bases outside the gene matches. CDR3 bases: TGTGCCAGCAGCTTGGGGGGACAGGGTGACACTGAAGCTTTCTTT. This gives the protein CASSLGGQGDTEAFF.

This clone has a handful of counts. This chain uses TRBV19 with TRBJ2-5; 7 positions agree with TRBD1. Germline loops: CDR1 LNHDA, CDR2 SQIVND (reference sequence). V dropped 9 bases and J dropped 4; count of bases not matched to a gene: 8. This CDR3 comprises 13 residues. In DNA, the CDR3 is TGTGCCAGCAAAGACAGGGCATTAGAGACCCAGTACTTC. This translates into CASKDRALETQYF.

The chain is built from TRBV9 and TRBJ1-6, with D possibly TRBD1 on 5 matching bases. Between the trimmed V and J ends, which lost 3 bases and 10 bases, there was a span of 14 bases. The CDR3 extends over 14 amino acids. From germline, CDR1 is SGDLS and CDR2 YYNGEE. CDR3 residues: CASSGPRVGSPLHF. CDR3 in DNA: TGTGCCAGCAGCGGACCCAGGGTAGGGTCACCCCTCCACTTT. Full variable domain (remainder filled in from reference TRBV9 and TRBJ1-6): DSGVTQTPKHLITATGQRVTLRCSPRSGDLSVYWYQQSLDQGLQFLIQYYNGEERAKGNILERFSAQQFPDLHSELNLSSLELGDSALYFCASSGPRVGSPLHFGNGTRLTVT.

The gene calls are TRBV7-9 and TRBJ1-4, with 10 nucleotides matching TRBD1. This CDR3 has 14 residues. With V trimmed by 3 bases and J by 7 bases, 2 bases remained unmatched. CDR1 and CDR2 from the germline V gene are SEHNR and FQNEAQ (reference sequence). This chain's CDR3 is CASSLGQGIEKLFF. DNA of the CDR3: TGTGCCAGCAGCTTGGGACAGGGGATTGAAAAACTGTTTTTT.

This clone appeared a few times. The V call is TRBV6-5, the J call TRBJ1-3, with D unresolved. From germline, CDR1 is MNHEY and CDR2 SVGAGI. The CDR3 sequence is 12 residues long. V lost 9 bases to trimming and J lost 4 bases, with 10 bases between them. CDR3 in amino acids: CASDSSGNTIYF. The DNA for the CDR3 is TGTGCCAGTGACTCAAGCGGAAACACCATATATTTT.

The V call is TRBV30, the J call TRBJ2-2, with D uncertain. Germline-derived CDR1 and CDR2 are GTSNPN and SVGIG (reference sequence). This CDR3 spans 13 amino acids. V lost 5 bases and J lost 1, with 8 bases in between. The CDR3, as DNA: TGTGCCTGGCGGAGAGAGAACACCGGGGAGCTGTTTTTT. It encodes CAWRRENTGELFF.

This clone was seen a single time. The rearrangement joins TRBV5-1 to TRBJ2-5, with D perhaps TRBD1 (7 bases). With 4 bases removed from V and 1 base from J, the gap between germline ends came to 11 bases. CDR3 length equals 14 residues. Germline V gene data show CDR1 as SGHRS and CDR2 as YFSETQ. This chain's CDR3 is CASSAGQPQETQYF. The DNA for the CDR3 is TGCGCCAGCAGCGCGGGACAGCCCCAAGAGACCCAGTACTTC. The complete variable domain, with remaining parts taken from reference TRBV5-1 and TRBJ2-5, reads KAGVTQTPRYLIKTRGQQVTLSCSPISGHRSVSWYQQTPGQGLQFLFEYFSETQRNKGNFPGRFSGRQFSNSRSEMNVSTLELGDSALYLCASSAGQPQETQYFGPGTRLLVL.

The chain carries TRBV11-2 and TRBJ2-7; D is unclear. Germline assignment: CDR1 SGHAT and CDR2 FQNNGV. V lost 7 bases and J 3 bases, leaving 4 bases between the germline ends. The CDR3 consists of 10 residues. The DNA for the CDR3 is TGTGCCAGCATATGCTACGAGCAGTACGTC. It encodes CASICYEQYV.

The rearrangement uses TRBV18 and TRBJ2-1, with 10 bases identical to TRBD1. Losses at the gene ends were 1 base for V and 6 bases for J; bases not matched to a gene: 3. Germline V gene sequence: CDR1 KGHSH, CDR2 LQKENI. This CDR3 is 15 amino acids long. In DNA form, the CDR3 reads TGTGCCAGCTCACCACTAGACAGGGGGCCCAATGAGCAGTTCTTC. Amino acid sequence: CASSPLDRGPNEQFF.

The chain couples TRBV5-1 to TRBJ1-2; D gene uncertain. The CDR3 is 14 amino acids. Germline V CDR1 and CDR2: SGHRS, YFSETQ. The V end was cut by 0 bases, the J end by 8 bases, with 14 bases between. The CDR3 reads CASSLGELSRGYTF. In DNA, the CDR3 is TGCGCCAGCAGCTTGGGAGAGCTATCGCGGGGCTACACCTTC.

The chain joins TRBV19 to TRBJ2-2; the match to TRBD2 covers 10 bases. Germline CDR1 is LNHDA and CDR2 is SQIVND (reference sequence). CDR3 size: 16 residues. V lost 3 bases to trimming and J lost 7 bases; unmatched junction nucleotides: 8. In DNA, the CDR3 is TGTGCCAGTAGTATCAGGCTAGCGGGAGAGGTCGGGGAGCTGTTTTTT. This translates into CASSIRLAGEVGELFF.

This clone was seen a few times. The chain has TRBV6-5 and TRBJ1-2; no firm D call. V shed 2 bases and J shed 3 bases, with 10 bases lying between them. Germline-derived CDR1 and CDR2 are MNHEY and SVGAGI. The CDR3 consists of 14 residues. The CDR3 DNA reads TGTGCCAGCAGTTACGCGGGTTCCCACTATGGCTACACCTTC. The encoded protein is CASSYAGSHYGYTF.

The chain couples TRBV21-1 to TRBJ1-4. TRBV21-1 is tagged as a pseudogene. The CDR3 loop spans 15 amino acids. This CDR3 is CASSKEGTPLEKLFF. The CDR3 region has the DNA TGTGCCAGCAGCAAAGAGGGGACTCCCTTGGAAAAACTGTTTTTT.

The chain combines TRBV6-5 with TRBJ2-3; D is possibly TRBD1 (6 bases). The CDR3 extends over 15 amino acids. V was trimmed by 2 bases and J by 2 bases, leaving 11 bases between them. Germline loops: CDR1 MNHEY, CDR2 SVGAGI. As DNA, the CDR3 is TGTGCCAGCAGTTACGAGGGACACGACACAGATACGCAGTATTTT. Translation gives CASSYEGHDTDTQYF.

This CDR3 reads CASVQINQPQHF. The CDR3 nucleotides read TGTGCCAGCGTCCAGATCAATCAGCCCCAGCATTTT. The V gene is TRBV28, the J gene TRBJ1-5, with D unclear. V was shortened by 8 bases and J by 3 bases, with 8 bases between the two germline ends. The CDR3 runs 12 residues. The V gene's germline CDR1 is MDHEN and CDR2 SYDVKM.

The gene calls are TRBV19 and TRBJ1-4; D is undetermined. Germline CDR1 is LNHDA and CDR2 is SQIVND (reference sequence). The CDR3 runs to 13 residues. Between the trimmed V and J ends, which lost 7 bases and 1 base, there was a span of 7 bases. CDR3 loop: CASKEGTNEKLFF. The CDR3 DNA follows: TGTGCCAGTAAGGAGGGAACTAATGAAAAACTGTTTTTT.

J is TRBJ2-1 and V is TRBV14, with TRBD2 matching 7 bases. Germline CDR1 reads SGHDN; CDR2 reads FVKESK. J gave up 8 bases and V 3 bases, and 7 bases lay outside the gene matches. The CDR3 consists of 14 residues. Here the CDR3 DNA reads TGTGCCAGCAGCCACGGGAGGCCGGTGCATGAGCAGTTCTTC. This gives the protein CASSHGRPVHEQFF.

The chain recombines TRBV6-5 with TRBJ1-5; 7 nucleotides line up with TRBD1. The CDR3 extends over 15 amino acids. The V segment lost 2 bases and the J segment 1 base; nucleotides outside the gene matches: 2. CDR1 is MNHEY and CDR2 is SVGAGI in the germline V gene. CDR3 in DNA: TGTGCCAGCAGTTACGGCAGGGGGAGCAATCAGCCCCAGCATTTT. Its translation is CASSYGRGSNQPQHF.

CDR3 residues: CASSTQTSRSVGELFF. The CDR3 nucleotides are TGTGCCAGCAGCACACAGACTAGTCGATCCGTCGGGGAGCTGTTTTTT. This chain connects TRBV7-8 to TRBJ2-2; TRBD2 is a possible D gene (6 bases). Trimming pared 5 bases from V and 7 bases from J, leaving 20 bases between. CDR3 size: 16 residues. The germline V gene encodes CDR1 SGHVS and CDR2 FQNEAQ.

This chain uses TRBV5-1 with TRBJ1-5; 7 positions match TRBD1. Trimming removed 1 base from V and 9 bases from J; junction bases left unmatched: 7. The CDR3 is 14 residues long. CDR1 is SGHRS, CDR2 YFSETQ, per germline. CDR3 region: CASSLTGVGVPQHF. The CDR3 DNA sequence: TGCGCCAGCAGCTTGACAGGGGTTGGAGTGCCCCAGCATTTT.